This TCR beta chain emerged from a study of blood T cell repertoires in COVID-19 (dated by TCRdb to between 2020 and 2021). Looking at the study overall: Samples from collaborators originated in the United States, Italy and Spain and spanned both the acute and convalescent phases of COVID-19. Where available, HLA class I and class II types were obtained from metadata supplied by the sample provider rather than from assay-based typing. Subjects who had been exposed to COVID-19, were actively infected with it, or had recovered from it provided the deeply sampled blood TCRbeta repertoires that made up the dataset. The samples were drawn from the first 160 participants of the ongoing ImmuneRACE study and from 1,254 subjects provided by 6 global collaborators. The repertoires were released in a freely available public database meant as a resource for research on the immune response to SARS-CoV-2. The prospective study material was composed of cDNA or gDNA derived from T cells, B-cell-depleted T cells, or PBMCs. A de-identified subject ID, COVID-19 status, age in years and sex were almost always included in the sample metadata. General conclusions and limits of the study: The quantity of clinical and demographic metadata differed by source and by participant and was supplied without curation.

In its sample, this clone was seen a few times. This clone's antigen is unknown. Base qualities are missing; no much larger clone stands one base away. TCRbeta CDR3 regions were amplified from genomic DNA by means of the immunoSEQ Assay, a bias-controlled multiplex PCR. Turning to the authors' computational methods: The number of nucleated cells in each sample was estimated by amplification of reference gene primers within the assay. To quantify the absolute abundance of each unique TCRbeta CDR3 rearrangement, sequence reads were collapsed and filtered. For each sample, productive Simpson clonality was calculated by taking the square root of Simpson's diversity index across productive rearrangements. In TCRdb, the immuneACCESS table is reduced to in-frame sequences with V and J assigned. These tables do not hold every clone; where another copy was compared, an unresolved V gene accounts for under half, and the others remain unexplained. V, J and clone size derive from that table, while D and trimming were established from the DNA sequence. For this sample the table gives about 140,000 clones, of which roughly four fifths were detected only once. The leading ten clones occupy under 5% of the sample.

Trimming at the junction amounts to 6 bases on V and 5 bases on J, and the germline ends lie 17 bases apart. The germline V gene specifies SNHLY as CDR1 and FYNNEI as CDR2. The CDR3 has 15 amino acids, counting the end cysteine and phenylalanine. Only the CDR3 DNA stays, 45 bases, in frame from base 1. Each collaborating institution followed its own protocols to collect whole blood in K2EDTA tubes. For TCRbeta analysis, collaborators shipped samples in one of three forms: frozen whole blood, isolated PBMCs, or DNA extracted from either of those sample types. The chain was built from TRBV2 and TRBJ1-5; the D gene is perhaps TRBD1, on 5 matching bases. Input material: peripheral blood. The clonotype originates from a woman aged 55-70 years with acute or convalescent COVID-19. The CDR3 protein: CASRGGTGNYQPQHF. The sequence in DNA is TGTGCCAGCAGGGGGGGGACGGGAAACTATCAGCCCCAGCATTTT.